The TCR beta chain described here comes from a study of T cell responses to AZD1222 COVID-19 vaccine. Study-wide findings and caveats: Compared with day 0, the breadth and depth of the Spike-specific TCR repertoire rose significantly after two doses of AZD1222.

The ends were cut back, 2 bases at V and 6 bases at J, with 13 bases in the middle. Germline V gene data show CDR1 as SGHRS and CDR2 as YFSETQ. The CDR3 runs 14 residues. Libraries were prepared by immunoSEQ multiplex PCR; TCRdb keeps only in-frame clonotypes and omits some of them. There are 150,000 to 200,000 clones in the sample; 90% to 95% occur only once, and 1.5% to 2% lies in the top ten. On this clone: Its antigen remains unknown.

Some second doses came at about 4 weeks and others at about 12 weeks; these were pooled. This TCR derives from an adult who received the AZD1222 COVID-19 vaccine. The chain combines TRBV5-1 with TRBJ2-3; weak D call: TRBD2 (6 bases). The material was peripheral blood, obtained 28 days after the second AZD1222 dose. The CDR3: CASSFTLGGDTQYF. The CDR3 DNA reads TGCGCCAGCAGCTTTACACTAGGAGGGGATACGCAGTATTTT. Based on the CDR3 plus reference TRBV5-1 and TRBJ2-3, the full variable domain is KAGVTQTPRYLIKTRGQQVTLSCSPISGHRSVSWYQQTPGQGLQFLFEYFSETQRNKGNFPGRFSGRQFSNSRSEMNVSTLELGDSALYLCASSFTLGGDTQYFGPGTRLTVL.